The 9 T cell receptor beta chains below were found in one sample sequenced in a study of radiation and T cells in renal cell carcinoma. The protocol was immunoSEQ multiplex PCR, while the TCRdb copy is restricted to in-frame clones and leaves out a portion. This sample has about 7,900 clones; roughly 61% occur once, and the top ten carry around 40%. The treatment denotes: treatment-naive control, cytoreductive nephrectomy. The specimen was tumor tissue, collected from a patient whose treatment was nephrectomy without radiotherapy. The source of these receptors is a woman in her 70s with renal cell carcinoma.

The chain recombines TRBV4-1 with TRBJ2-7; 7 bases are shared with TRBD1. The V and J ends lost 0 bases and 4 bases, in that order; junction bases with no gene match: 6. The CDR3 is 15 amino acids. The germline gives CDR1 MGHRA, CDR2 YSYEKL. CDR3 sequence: CASSQDANRGYEQYF. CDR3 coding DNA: TGCGCCAGCAGCCAAGACGCGAACAGGGGTTACGAGCAGTACTTC.

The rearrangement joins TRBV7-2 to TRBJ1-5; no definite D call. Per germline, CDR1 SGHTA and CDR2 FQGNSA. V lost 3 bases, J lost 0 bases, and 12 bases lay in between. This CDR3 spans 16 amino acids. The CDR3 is CASSLGGGYSNQPQHF. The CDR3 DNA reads TGTGCCAGCAGCTTGGGAGGAGGGTATAGCAATCAGCCCCAGCATTTT.

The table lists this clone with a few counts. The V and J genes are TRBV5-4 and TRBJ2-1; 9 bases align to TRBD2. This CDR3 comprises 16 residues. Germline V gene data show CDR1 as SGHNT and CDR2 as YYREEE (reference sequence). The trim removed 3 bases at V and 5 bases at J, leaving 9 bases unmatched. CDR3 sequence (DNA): TGTGCCAGCAGCTGGAATGCGGGGGGGCTAAACAATGAGCAGTTCTTC. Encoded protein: CASSWNAGGLNNEQFF.

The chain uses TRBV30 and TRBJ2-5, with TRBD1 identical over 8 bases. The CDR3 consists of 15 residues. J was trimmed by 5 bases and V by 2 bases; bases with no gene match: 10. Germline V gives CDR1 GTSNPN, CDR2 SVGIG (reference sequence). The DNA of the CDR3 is TGTGCCTGGAGTATCCGGACAGGGAGCCGGGAGACCCAGTACTTC. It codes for CAWSIRTGSRETQYF.

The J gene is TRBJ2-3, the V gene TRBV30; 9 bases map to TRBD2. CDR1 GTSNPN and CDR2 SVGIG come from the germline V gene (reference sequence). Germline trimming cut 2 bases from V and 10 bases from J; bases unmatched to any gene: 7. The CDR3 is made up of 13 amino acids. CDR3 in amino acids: CAWSQLAGSAQYF. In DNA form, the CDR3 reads TGTGCCTGGAGTCAACTAGCGGGCAGCGCGCAGTATTTT.

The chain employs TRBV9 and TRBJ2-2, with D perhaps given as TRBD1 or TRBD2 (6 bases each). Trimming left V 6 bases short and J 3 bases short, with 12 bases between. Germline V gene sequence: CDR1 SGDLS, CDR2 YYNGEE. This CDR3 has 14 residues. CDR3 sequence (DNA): TGTGCCAGCAAGGGGGGCCCAGACACCGGGGAGCTGTTTTTT. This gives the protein CASKGGPDTGELFF.

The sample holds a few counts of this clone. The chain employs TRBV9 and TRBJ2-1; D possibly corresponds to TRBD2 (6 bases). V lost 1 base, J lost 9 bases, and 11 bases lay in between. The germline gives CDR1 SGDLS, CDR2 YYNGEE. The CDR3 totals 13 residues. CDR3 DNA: TGTGCCAGCAGCGTAATTCAGGGAGGTGAGCAGTTCTTC. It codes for CASSVIQGGEQFF. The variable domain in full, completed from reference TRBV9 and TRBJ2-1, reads DSGVTQTPKHLITATGQRVTLRCSPRSGDLSVYWYQQSLDQGLQFLIQYYNGEERAKGNILERFSAQQFPDLHSELNLSSLELGDSALYFCASSVIQGGEQFFGPGTRLTVL.

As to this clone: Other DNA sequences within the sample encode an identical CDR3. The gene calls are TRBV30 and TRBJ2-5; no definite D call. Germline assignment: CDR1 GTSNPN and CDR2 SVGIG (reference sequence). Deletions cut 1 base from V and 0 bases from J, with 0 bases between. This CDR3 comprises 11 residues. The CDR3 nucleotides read TGTGCCTGGAGTGACCAAGAGACCCAGTACTTC. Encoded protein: CAWSDQETQYF.

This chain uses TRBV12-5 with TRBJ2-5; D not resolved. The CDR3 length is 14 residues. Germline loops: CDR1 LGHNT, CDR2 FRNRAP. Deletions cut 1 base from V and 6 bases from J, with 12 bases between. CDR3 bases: TGTGCTAGTGGTTTGGGGTCTGCAGGACAGACCCAGTACTTC. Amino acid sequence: CASGLGSAGQTQYF.